These 6 T cell receptor beta chains were all obtained from the same sample, sequenced in a study of CD39 and CD103 CD8 tumor-infiltrating T cells. Generated by immunoSEQ multiplex PCR, the TCRdb table keeps only in-frame clones and is missing some. The sample yields about 17,000 clones, just over 90% seen once. The source material was CD8+ T cells sorted from blood. Regarding subset: total memory CD8 T cells (CD45RA-CCR7+/-) from blood or uninvolved lymph node. These receptor sequences come from a human donor with head and neck squamous cell carcinoma.

This chain connects TRBV13 to TRBJ2-1; TRBD2 might be the D (6 bases). Germline lookup yields CDR1 PRHDT and CDR2 FYEKMQ (reference sequence). The CDR3 runs to 16 residues. The V end was cut by 2 bases, the J end by 4 bases, with 15 bases between. Written as DNA, the CDR3 is TGTGCCAGCAGCTTATCCCCCGGCGGGGCTTACAATGAGCAGTTCTTC. Residues: CASSLSPGGAYNEQFF.

V is TRBV6-4 and J is TRBJ2-3; no firm D call. Trimming took off 4 bases at V and 2 bases at J, with 22 bases between the two ends. The length of the CDR3 is 18 residues. CDR1 and CDR2 from the germline V gene are MRHNA and SNTAGT. For the CDR3, the DNA is TGTGCCAGCAGTGTTTACCGTCCTCTGACCGACCTCACAGATACGCAGTATTTT. Translating gives CASSVYRPLTDLTDTQYF.

This clone came up once. This chain connects TRBV6-1 to TRBJ2-1; TRBD2 agrees at 7 bases. Germline CDR1 is MNHNS and CDR2 is SASEGT. The J segment lost 8 bases and the V segment lost 1 base, leaving 14 bases of the junction unmatched. The CDR3 has 17 amino acids. Written as DNA, the CDR3 is TGTGCCAGCAGTGAAGAGGGACTACCAACCTTTGGGGATGAGCAGTTCTTC. Amino acid sequence: CASSEEGLPTFGDEQFF.

This rearrangement joins TRBV5-4 to TRBJ1-2, with 7 positions matching TRBD1. Germline values: CDR1 SGHNT, CDR2 YYREEE (reference sequence). V lost 7 bases and J lost 7; bases outside the gene matches: 4. The CDR3 loop spans 11 amino acids. CDR3 amino acids: CASAGGGGYTF. The CDR3 coding sequence is TGTGCCAGCGCAGGGGGAGGTGGCTACACCTTC.

This sequence joins TRBV6-6 and TRBJ2-7, with D uncertain. The V gene lost 2 bases and the J gene lost 2 bases, with 4 bases spanning the gap. The CDR3 runs to 12 residues. Per germline, CDR1 MNHNY and CDR2 SVGAGI (reference sequence). DNA of the CDR3: TGTGCCAGCAGTTACCGGACCTACGAGCAGTACTTC. Translation gives CASSYRTYEQYF.

The V gene is TRBV6-5, the J gene TRBJ2-1; 7 nucleotides line up with TRBD2. The CDR3 covers 13 residues. Looked up from germline, CDR1 is MNHEY and CDR2 is SVGAGI. V lost 6 bases and J lost 6; bases outside the gene matches: 5. CDR3 region: CASRFGLVNEQFF. The DNA of the CDR3 is TGTGCCAGCAGATTCGGACTAGTCAATGAGCAGTTCTTC.